This TCR beta chain comes out of a study of CD8+CD57+ T cells in acquired aplastic anemia. Study-wide context: Sorted cells (CD4+ and CD8+) yielded DNA amounts that averaged roughly 3 ug.

Study observations and caveats: In CD8+ cells, Simpson's diversity showed no significant difference between patients and controls. Patients and controls turned out to have 25 to 30 CD8+ CDR3 sequences in common.

On this clonotype: Its antigen remains unidentified.

TCR beta VDJ combinations and CDR3 sequences were profiled from genomic DNA. TCRdb itself ran the reads through MiXCR, one entry per CDR3 protein. The sample shows about 270,000 distinct CDR3 sequences, around three fifths of them seen only once. Germline-derived CDR1 and CDR2 are SGHRS and YFSETQ. Trimming stripped 0 bases from V and 6 bases from J, with 9 bases between. The CDR3 spans 14 residues. The specimen sequenced was sorted CD4+, CD8+, or CD8+CD57+ T cells (not recorded which) from PBMCs. The source is a human donor with severe aplastic anemia or a healthy control (not recorded which). The chain recombines TRBV5-1 with TRBJ1-4; no reliable D call. CDR3 sequence reads: CASSLAASDEKLFF. In DNA, the CDR3 is TGCGCCAGCAGCTTGGCGGCCAGCGATGAAAAACTGTTTTTT.